Presented here are 8 T cell receptor beta chains from one specimen sequenced in a study of HIV-infected children after antiretroviral therapy interruption. This sample's treatment: PENTA 11 planned treatment interruption arm or continuous ART arm. RNA-based 3' RACE libraries used unique molecular identifiers. TCRdb passed the 3' RACE reads through MiXCR, listing each CDR3 protein once. This sample yields under 50,000 distinct CDR3 sequences, of which around 4.1% are seen a single time; approximately 0.7% belongs to the top ten. This specimen was CD45RA+ CD4+ T cells from PBMCs, pooled from several time points, taken from a donor given antiretroviral therapy, either interrupted or continuous. Documented subset: naive CD4+ CD45RA+ CD45RO- T cells. The receptors stem from a pool of human donors with HIV.

This clonotype was detected ten times or more. V gene TRBV29-1 combines with J gene TRBJ2-1; D call uncertain. The V gene's germline CDR1 is SQVTM and CDR2 ANQGSEA. V lost 6 bases, J lost 3 bases, and 9 bases lay in between. The CDR3 length is 12 residues. CDR3 residues: CSVGSYYNEQFF. CDR3 bases: TGCAGCGTCGGCAGCTACTACAATGAGCAGTTCTTC.

This clonotype was counted ten times or more. The gene calls are TRBV6-6 and TRBJ2-3, with D maybe TRBD2 (5 bases). CDR3 size: 16 residues. The V end was cut by 5 bases, the J end by 2 bases, with 17 bases between. Germline CDR1 and CDR2: MNHNY and SVGAGI (reference sequence). The CDR3 is CASSPPRTRVTDTQYF. CDR3 in DNA: TGTGCCAGCAGTCCCCCGCGTACGCGGGTCACAGATACGCAGTATTTT.

This clonotype was observed many times. The chain couples TRBV29-1 to TRBJ1-4; no clear D gene. Germline V gene lookup returns CDR1 SQVTM and CDR2 ANQGSEA. Trimming removed 0 bases from V and 4 bases from J, with 3 bases in between. The CDR3 consists of 12 residues. The CDR3 here is CSVEDSNEKLFF. The CDR3 bases are TGCAGCGTTGAAGACAGTAATGAAAAACTGTTTTTT.

This clonotype showed up just a few times. This sequence joins TRBV29-1 and TRBJ1-1; the D gene is possibly TRBD1 (5 bases). Germline V gene lookup returns CDR1 SQVTM and CDR2 ANQGSEA. CDR3 length: 12 residues. The V gene lost 6 bases and the J gene lost 5 bases, with 13 bases spanning the gap. The CDR3 sequence is CSVARGETEAFF. CDR3 coding DNA: TGCAGCGTAGCGAGAGGGGAGACTGAAGCTTTCTTT.

This clonotype was observed many times. This chain links TRBV5-1 with TRBJ2-3; 8 bases map to TRBD1. Per germline, CDR1 SGHRS and CDR2 YFSETQ. The ends lost 5 bases at V and 0 bases at J; junction bases unmatched: 5. This CDR3 is 15 amino acids long. The CDR3 nucleotides are TGCGCCAGCAGGGGGACAGGCGGAAGCACAGATACGCAGTATTTT. This codes for CASRGTGGSTDTQYF.

This clonotype was found a few times. No DNA is shown, since the ends of the CDR3 on it are uncertain; the CDR3 is the one TCRdb lists. V is TRBV7-8 and J is TRBJ2-3; the listed D gene, TRBD1, was not tested against the DNA. 16 amino acids form the CDR3, both terminal residues included. The germline CDR1 and CDR2 sequences are SGHVS and FQNEAQ. CDR3 residues: CASSLDWGSGAETLYF.

The gene calls are TRBV6-1 and TRBJ2-2; D ambiguous. The CDR3 runs to 16 residues. Germline V lookup: CDR1 MNHNS, CDR2 SASEGT. V was cut by 6 bases and J by 5 bases, with 19 bases left in between. The CDR3 spells CASSLGSTPGTGELFF. The DNA for the CDR3 is TGTGCCAGCAGCCTGGGGTCGACTCCTGGGACCGGGGAGCTGTTTTTT.

This clonotype was counted ten times or more. The chain uses TRBV10-3 and TRBJ1-5, with D possibly TRBD1 on 6 matching bases. Germline CDR1 ENHRY, CDR2 SYGVKD. This CDR3 spans 14 amino acids. The V end was cut by 6 bases, the J end by 5 bases, with 14 bases between. Written as DNA, the CDR3 is TGTGCCATCAGATCAGGGGAGGGAGATCAGCCCCAGCATTTT. Protein sequence: CAIRSGEGDQPQHF.